These 19 T cell receptor beta chains came from one sample sequenced in a study of T cells in tumors after PD-1 blockade. Measured with immunoSEQ multiplex PCR; TCRdb has only the in-frame clones, and not every one. The sample lists 60,000 to 75,000 clones, roughly 70% occurring once. Here the sequenced sample was PBMCs, taken after anti-PD-1 treatment. The receptor set was obtained from a human donor with basal cell carcinoma.

J is TRBJ1-5 and V is TRBV6-5; D unresolved. The CDR3 totals 15 residues. Germline lookup yields CDR1 MNHEY and CDR2 SVGAGI. V was clipped by 2 bases and J by 2 bases, with 10 bases between them. The CDR3 coding sequence is TGTGCCAGCAGTTACGGTAGGGAGGGCAATCAGCCCCAGCATTTT. It is translated as CASSYGREGNQPQHF.

V usage is TRBV19 and J usage is TRBJ1-1; TRBD1 matches at 7 bases. This CDR3 spans 15 amino acids. CDR1 is LNHDA and CDR2 is SQIVND in the germline V gene (reference sequence). J gave up 0 bases and V 7 bases, and 8 bases lay outside the gene matches. The CDR3 DNA is TGTGCCAGTATGAGGACAGGAAGCATGAACACTGAAGCTTTCTTT. Protein product: CASMRTGSMNTEAFF. Looking up the rest from reference TRBV19 and TRBJ1-1 gives the full variable domain: DGGITQSPKYLFRKEGQNVTLSCEQNLNHDAMYWYRQDPGQGLRLIYYSQIVNDFQKGDIAEGYSVSREKKESFPLTVTSAQKNPTAFYLCASMRTGSMNTEAFFGQGTRLTVV.

In its sample, this clone was seen a few times. This chain links TRBV3-1 (or the pseudogene TRBV3-2) with TRBJ1-5; 8 nucleotides match TRBD1. The CDR3 has 18 residues. The ends lost 0 bases at V and 0 bases at J; junction bases unmatched: 7. Germline CDR1 and CDR2: LGHDT and YNNKEL (reference sequence). The CDR3 nucleotides are TGTGCCAGCAGCCAAGATCGGGGGACAGGTAATAGCAATCAGCCCCAGCATTTT. Translating it yields CASSQDRGTGNSNQPQHF.

The rearrangement joins TRBV3-1 (or the pseudogene TRBV3-2) to TRBJ2-7; a possible D gene is TRBD1 (6 bases). Germline values: CDR1 LGHDT, CDR2 YNNKEL (reference sequence). The CDR3 loop spans 14 amino acids. V lost 6 bases to trimming and J lost 0 bases, with 12 bases between them. CDR3 region: CASSLGQYSYEQYF. The CDR3 DNA follows: TGTGCCAGCAGTTTGGGACAATACTCCTACGAGCAGTACTTC.

This clone was picked up many times. The chain is built from TRBV10-3 and TRBJ1-1, with a possible D match to TRBD1 (5 bases). V was pared by 5 bases and J by 10 bases, with 14 bases between. Germline CDR1 ENHRY, CDR2 SYGVKD. The CDR3 loop spans 12 amino acids. CDR3 nucleotides: TGTGCCATCAGTCAGGAGGGGCGTGGAGCTTTCTTT. Its translation is CAISQEGRGAFF.

The genes are TRBV5-1 and TRBJ1-4; the D is unclear. The CDR3 sequence is 15 residues long. V was clipped by 5 bases and J by 3 bases, with 14 bases between them. Per the germline V gene, CDR1 is SGHRS and CDR2 is YFSETQ. CDR3 sequence: CASRGFPNSNEKLFF. Written as DNA, the CDR3 is TGCGCCAGCAGAGGGTTCCCCAACTCTAATGAAAAACTGTTTTTT.

The rearrangement links TRBV5-1 to TRBJ2-5; 15 nucleotides match TRBD2. Trimming cost V 5 bases and J 4 bases; bases outside gene matches: 9. The CDR3 is 17 amino acids. CDR1 SGHRS and CDR2 YFSETQ come from the germline V gene. Here the CDR3 reads CASSKGLAGGSAETQYF. CDR3 bases: TGCGCCAGCAGTAAAGGACTAGCGGGGGGGTCAGCAGAGACCCAGTACTTC.

V is TRBV9 and J is TRBJ2-3; perhaps TRBD1 as D (5 bases). In germline, CDR1 is SGDLS, CDR2 YYNGEE. The CDR3 consists of 16 residues. V was clipped by 0 bases and J by 3 bases, with 14 bases between them. CDR3 bases: TGTGCCAGCAGCGTAGGGGTAGGGGAATTTACAGATACGCAGTATTTT. This translates into CASSVGVGEFTDTQYF.

V usage is TRBV5-5 and J usage is TRBJ1-2, with 9 nucleotides matching TRBD1. Losses at the gene ends were 3 bases for V and 8 bases for J; bases not matched to a gene: 8. The CDR3 has 14 amino acids. CDR1 is SGHKS and CDR2 is YYEKEE in the germline V gene (reference sequence). The CDR3 DNA follows: TGTGCCAGCAGCTGGACAGGGGTGGAAAGCGGCTACACCTTC. It specifies CASSWTGVESGYTF.

The rearrangement joins TRBV5-4 to TRBJ1-4; D is perhaps TRBD1 (5 bases). Germline values: CDR1 SGHNT, CDR2 YYREEE (reference sequence). The CDR3 is made up of 16 amino acids. Trimming shortened V by 0 bases and J by 5 bases, and 14 bases separated the two germline ends. The CDR3 DNA is TGTGCCAGCAGCTTGGCCGAGGGAAGGGGCAATGAAAAACTGTTTTTT. Translated: CASSLAEGRGNEKLFF.

V usage is TRBV7-8 and J usage is TRBJ2-5; TRBD1 matches 9 bases. The germline V gene encodes CDR1 SGHVS and CDR2 FQNEAQ. The J segment lost 5 bases and the V segment lost 0 bases, leaving 4 bases of the junction unmatched. This CDR3 is built from 15 residues. The CDR3 region is CASSLALTGGETQYF. As DNA, the CDR3 is TGTGCCAGCAGCTTAGCGCTGACAGGGGGGGAGACCCAGTACTTC.

The chain uses TRBV5-6 and TRBJ1-2, with D hard to call. V shed 0 bases and J shed 2 bases, with 5 bases lying between them. The CDR3 runs to 13 residues. Germline V gives CDR1 SGHDT, CDR2 YYEEEE. The CDR3 nucleotides are TGTGCCAGCAGCTTGGTAGAGAACTATGGCTACACCTTC. Translating gives CASSLVENYGYTF.

This clone turned up a few times. The chain carries TRBV2 and TRBJ2-2, with D perhaps TRBD1 (6 bases). V was clipped by 7 bases and J by 2 bases, with 14 bases between them. CDR3 size: 15 residues. Germline V CDR1 and CDR2: SNHLY, FYNNEI. CDR3 coding DNA: TGTGCCAGCAATAGAGGGACATCAAACACCGGGGAGCTGTTTTTT. As protein: CASNRGTSNTGELFF.

The chain employs TRBV5-1 and TRBJ2-3, with 12 bases identical to TRBD2. Germline V gene data show CDR1 as SGHRS and CDR2 as YFSETQ. The V and J ends lost 0 bases and 2 bases, in that order; junction bases with no gene match: 7. The CDR3 covers 18 residues. The CDR3 nucleotides are TGCGCCAGCAGCTTGGCCCGGACTAGCGGGGAGATCACAGATACGCAGTATTTT. Translation: CASSLARTSGEITDTQYF.

The sample holds one count of this clone. V gene TRBV6-5 combines with J gene TRBJ2-7; 7 positions agree with TRBD1. The CDR3 sequence is 15 residues long. J gave up 0 bases and V 9 bases, and 11 bases lay outside the gene matches. The germline CDR1 and CDR2 sequences are MNHEY and SVGAGI. The CDR3 nucleotides read TGTGCCAGGTGGTATACAGGGGCCGTCTCCTACGAGCAGTACTTC. Translation: CARWYTGAVSYEQYF.

The gene calls are TRBV19 and TRBJ2-1; D perhaps matches TRBD2 (6 bases). The ends were cut back, 5 bases at V and 5 bases at J, with 13 bases in the middle. This CDR3 contains 14 residues. Germline assignment: CDR1 LNHDA and CDR2 SQIVND (reference sequence). The CDR3 DNA is TGTGCCAGTAGTTCGTCCGGGAGCCACAATGAGCAGTTCTTC. As protein: CASSSSGSHNEQFF.

This clone was found a few times. The chain has TRBV19 and TRBJ2-2, with no clear D. CDR1 is LNHDA and CDR2 is SQIVND in the germline V gene (reference sequence). This CDR3 spans 14 amino acids. Trimming cost V 3 bases and J 1 base, with 6 bases left between them. CDR3 sequence (DNA): TGTGCCAGTAGTATGCACGGGAACACCGGGGAGCTGTTTTTT. Amino acids: CASSMHGNTGELFF.

CDR3 nucleotides: TGTGCCAGCAGGGGAACGGGTCAGGTGGATCAGCCCCAGCATTTT. The encoded protein is CASRGTGQVDQPQHF. V gene TRBV6-6 combines with J gene TRBJ1-5; no clear D gene. The CDR3 covers 15 residues. The V end was cut by 6 bases, the J end by 5 bases, with 17 bases between. From germline, CDR1 is MNHNY and CDR2 SVGAGI (reference sequence).

There are a few counts of this clone. The chain combines TRBV9 with TRBJ2-7; D is uncertain. V was shortened by 0 bases and J by 0 bases, with 10 bases between the two germline ends. Germline-derived CDR1 and CDR2 are SGDLS and YYNGEE. The CDR3 is 15 amino acids. CDR3 in amino acids: CASSVGPDPSYEQYF. For the CDR3, the DNA is TGTGCCAGCAGCGTAGGGCCGGACCCCTCCTACGAGCAGTACTTC.